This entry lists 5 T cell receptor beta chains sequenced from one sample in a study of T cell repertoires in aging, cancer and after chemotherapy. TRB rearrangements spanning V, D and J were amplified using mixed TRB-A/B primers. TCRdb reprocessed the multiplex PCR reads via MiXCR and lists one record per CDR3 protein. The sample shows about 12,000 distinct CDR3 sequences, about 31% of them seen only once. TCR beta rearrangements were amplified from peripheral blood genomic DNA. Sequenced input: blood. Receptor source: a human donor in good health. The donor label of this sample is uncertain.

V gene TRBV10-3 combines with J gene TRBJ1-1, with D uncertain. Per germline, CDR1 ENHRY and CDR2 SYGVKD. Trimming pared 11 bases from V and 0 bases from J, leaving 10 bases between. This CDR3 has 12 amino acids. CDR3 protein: CAAGSLNTEAFF. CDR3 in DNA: TGTGCCGCCGGATCATTGAACACTGAAGCTTTCTTT.

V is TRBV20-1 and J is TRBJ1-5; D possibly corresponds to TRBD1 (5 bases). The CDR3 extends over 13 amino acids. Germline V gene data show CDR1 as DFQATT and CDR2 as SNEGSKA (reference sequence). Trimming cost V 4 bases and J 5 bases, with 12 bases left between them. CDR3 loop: CSANSQGDQPQHF. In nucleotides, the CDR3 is TGCAGTGCTAATTCTCAGGGTGATCAGCCCCAGCATTTT.

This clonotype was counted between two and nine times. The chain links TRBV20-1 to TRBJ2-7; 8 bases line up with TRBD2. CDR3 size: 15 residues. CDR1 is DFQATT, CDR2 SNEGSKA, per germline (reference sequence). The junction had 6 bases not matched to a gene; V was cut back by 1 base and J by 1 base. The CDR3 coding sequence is TGCAGTGCTAGAGTGGTGGGACTAGGGTCCTACGAGCAGTACTTC. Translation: CSARVVGLGSYEQYF.

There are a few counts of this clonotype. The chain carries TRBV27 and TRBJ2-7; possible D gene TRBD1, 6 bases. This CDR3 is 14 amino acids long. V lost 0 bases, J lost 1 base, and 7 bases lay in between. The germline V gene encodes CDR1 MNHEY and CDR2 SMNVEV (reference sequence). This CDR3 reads CASSLSTGSYEQYF. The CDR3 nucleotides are TGTGCCAGCAGTTTATCGACAGGATCCTACGAGCAGTACTTC.

DNA for the CDR3: TGTGCCATCAGTGAGTCGTTGGGGGGGGCGGAGACCCAGTACTTC. Its protein product is CAISESLGGAETQYF. This sequence joins TRBV10-3 and TRBJ2-5; perhaps TRBD2 as D (7 bases). Germline values: CDR1 ENHRY, CDR2 SYGVKD. The length of the CDR3 is 15 residues. Trimming took 0 bases from V and 5 from J, leaving 13 bases between them.